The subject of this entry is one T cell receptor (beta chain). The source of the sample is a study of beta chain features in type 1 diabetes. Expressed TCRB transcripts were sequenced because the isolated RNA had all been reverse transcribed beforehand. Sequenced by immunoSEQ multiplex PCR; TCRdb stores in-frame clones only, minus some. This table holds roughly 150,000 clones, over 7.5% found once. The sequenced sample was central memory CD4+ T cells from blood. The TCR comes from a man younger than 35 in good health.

CDR3 loop: CASSKGDRGRLGDRCEQYF. The CDR3 region has the DNA TGTGCCAGCAGCAAGGGGGACAGGGGGCGGCTTGGCGATCGTTGCGAGCAGTACTTC. The rearrangement uses TRBV21-1 and TRBJ2-7; whether TRBD1, the table's D call, matches the DNA was not checked. TRBV21-1 has pseudogene status. The length of the CDR3 is 19 residues.